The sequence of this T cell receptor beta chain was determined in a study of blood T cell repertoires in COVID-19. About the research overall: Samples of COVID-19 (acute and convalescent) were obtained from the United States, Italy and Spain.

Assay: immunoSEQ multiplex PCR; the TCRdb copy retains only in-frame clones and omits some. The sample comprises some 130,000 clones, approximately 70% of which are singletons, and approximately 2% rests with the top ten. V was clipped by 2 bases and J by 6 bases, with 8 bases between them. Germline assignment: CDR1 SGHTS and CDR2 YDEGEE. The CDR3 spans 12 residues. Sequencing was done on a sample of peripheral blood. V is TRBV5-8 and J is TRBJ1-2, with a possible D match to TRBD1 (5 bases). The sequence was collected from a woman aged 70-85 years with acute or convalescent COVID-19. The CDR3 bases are TGTGCCAGCAGCTTAGACAGCCATGGCTACACCTTC. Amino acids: CASSLDSHGYTF. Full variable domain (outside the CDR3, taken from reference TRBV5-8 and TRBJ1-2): EAGVTQSPTHLIKTRGQQATLRCSPISGHTSVYWYQQALGLGLQFLLWYDEGEERNRGNFPPRFSGRQFPNYSSELNVNALELEDSALYLCASSLDSHGYTFGSGTRLTVV.